Ten or more counts support the clone carrying this T cell receptor beta chain. Antigen: not known. This sample stems from a study of spatial heterogeneity in lung cancer. Broader study findings: Tumor mutation count correlated with how many alpha and beta TCRs expanded intratumorally.

Germline V CDR1 and CDR2: SQVTM, ANQGSEA. The CDR3 is made up of 13 amino acids. Between the trimmed V and J ends, which lost 6 bases and 0 bases, there was a span of 10 bases. TCR cDNA molecules each had a unique molecular identifier. A single record per CDR3 protein comes from TCRdb applying MiXCR to the 5' RACE reads. The top ten hold about 18% of the sample, which has fewer than 10,000 distinct CDR3 sequences, about 7% seen once. Time point in this sample: sample taken at primary tumor resection. Whole RNA from tumor, nontumor lung or frozen PBMC was sequenced unsorted. The chain has TRBV29-1 and TRBJ2-3; D may correspond to TRBD1 or TRBD2 (5 bases each). This receptor was obtained from a female donor with early-stage non-small cell lung cancer. This sample comprised lung tumor tissue, obtained at surgery. CDR3 residues: CSVGRTSTDTQYF. The CDR3 DNA is TGCAGCGTGGGACGAACTAGCACAGATACGCAGTATTTT.